The 26 T cell receptor beta chains given below trace back to one sample, sequenced in a study of human thymus T cells. It was from resections taken during corrective heart surgery that the thymus tissue came. Sequencing used immunoSEQ multiplex PCR; TCRdb keeps in-frame clones, though not all of them. Of fewer than 90,000 clones listed, roughly 96% are singletons. The material sequenced was thymus tissue. These receptors all stem from a boy in the first two years of life with a congenital heart defect but otherwise immunologically healthy.

This clone showed up just once. The chain carries TRBV20-1 and TRBJ1-1; D not certain. The CDR3 contains 11 residues. V lost 0 bases, J lost 3 bases, and 2 bases lay in between. CDR1 and CDR2 from the germline V gene are DFQATT and SNEGSKA (reference sequence). The DNA of the CDR3 is TGCAGTGCTAGAGATTACACTGAAGCTTTCTTT. Translation: CSARDYTEAFF.

CDR3 residues: CASSILGGPKRGNTIYF. CDR3 bases: TGTGCCAGTAGTATTCTCGGGGGCCCTAAACGAGGAAACACCATATATTTT. This chain uses TRBV19 with TRBJ1-3, with D perhaps TRBD1 (6 bases). The germline V gene encodes CDR1 LNHDA and CDR2 SQIVND (reference sequence). This CDR3 region has 17 residues. V was pared by 3 bases and J by 4 bases, with 19 bases between.

V and J are TRBV27 and TRBJ2-1; the D is unclear. V lost 2 bases and J 8 bases, leaving 13 bases between the germline ends. Germline V gene sequence: CDR1 MNHEY, CDR2 SMNVEV (reference sequence). CDR3 length: 14 amino acids. CDR3 residues: CASSLDCWMDEQFF. The CDR3 bases are TGTGCCAGCAGTTTAGATTGCTGGATGGATGAGCAGTTCTTC.

This chain joins TRBV5-1 and TRBJ2-3; no firm D call. With 3 bases removed from V and 0 bases from J, the gap between germline ends came to 14 bases. CDR3 size: 16 residues. Germline V lookup: CDR1 SGHRS, CDR2 YFSETQ. This CDR3 is CASSWDLQLSTDTQYF. CDR3 sequence (DNA): TGCGCCAGCAGCTGGGATTTACAGCTTAGCACAGATACGCAGTATTTT.

V and J are TRBV7-9 and TRBJ1-5, with no clear D. This CDR3 spans 15 amino acids. Per germline, CDR1 SEHNR and CDR2 FQNEAQ (reference sequence). Deletions cut 2 bases from V and 1 base from J, with 9 bases between. For the CDR3, the DNA is TGTGCCAGCAGCTTAAAGGGCGCGAGCAATCAGCCCCAGCATTTT. Residues: CASSLKGASNQPQHF.

This chain connects TRBV6-1 to TRBJ2-3, with unresolved D. The CDR3 is 14 amino acids. Trimming shortened V by 2 bases and J by 0 bases, and 6 bases separated the two germline ends. CDR1 and CDR2 (germline): MNHNS, SASEGT. The CDR3 nucleotides are TGTGCCAGCAGTGAACAGGAAAGCACAGATACGCAGTATTTT. Protein: CASSEQESTDTQYF.

The CDR3 here is CASRLQKGTNTEAFF. The CDR3, as DNA: TGTGCCAGCAGGCTCCAGAAGGGCACGAACACTGAAGCTTTCTTT. This chain connects TRBV5-6 to TRBJ1-1; D is undetermined. The germline V gene encodes CDR1 SGHDT and CDR2 YYEEEE. This CDR3 comprises 15 residues. V gave up 5 bases and J gave up 1 base, with 15 bases separating them.

The chain joins TRBV18 to TRBJ2-2; the match to TRBD2 covers 13 bases. The CDR3 is 16 residues long. The ends lost 3 bases at V and 5 bases at J; junction bases unmatched: 3. Germline V CDR1 and CDR2: KGHSH, LQKENI. The CDR3 loop reads CASSPGLAGETGELFF. DNA for the CDR3: TGTGCCAGCTCACCCGGACTAGCGGGAGAGACCGGGGAGCTGTTTTTT.

The gene calls are TRBV5-1 and TRBJ2-7; possibly TRBD2 for D (5 bases). This CDR3 spans 14 amino acids. Trimming removed 10 bases from V and 3 bases from J, with 20 bases in between. The germline V gene encodes CDR1 SGHRS and CDR2 YFSETQ. CDR3 in amino acids: CARRREGLNYEQYF. CDR3 sequence (DNA): TGCGCCCGACGTCGAGAGGGCCTCAACTACGAGCAGTACTTC.

In DNA, the CDR3 is TGCGCCAGCAGCTGGGAAGACGGACCCTATGGCTACACCTTC. The encoded protein is CASSWEDGPYGYTF. The rearrangement links TRBV5-1 to TRBJ1-2, with D unresolved. Trimming shortened V by 3 bases and J by 4 bases, and 13 bases separated the two germline ends. Per the germline V gene, CDR1 is SGHRS and CDR2 is YFSETQ. The CDR3 has 14 amino acids.

This chain links TRBV4-1 with TRBJ2-5, with 9 bases identical to TRBD1. The CDR3 totals 15 residues. Trimming took 4 bases from V and 2 from J; bases not matched to a gene: 5. Looked up from germline, CDR1 is MGHRA and CDR2 is YSYEKL. The DNA for the CDR3 is TGCGCCAGCAGCCCCCGGGACAGGGTGCAAGAGACCCAGTACTTC. Its protein product is CASSPRDRVQETQYF.

This rearrangement joins TRBV19 to TRBJ1-5, with 11 bases matching TRBD1. The CDR3 runs to 14 residues. V trimming: 4 bases; J trimming: 7 bases; junction bases outside the gene matches: 3. From germline, CDR1 is LNHDA and CDR2 SQIVND (reference sequence). The CDR3 DNA reads TGTGCCAGTAGTACCGGGACAGGGGGACAGCCCCAGCATTTT. It translates to CASSTGTGGQPQHF.

CDR3 amino acids: CASSAGLAGALEQYF. The CDR3 DNA reads TGTGCCAGCAGCGCTGGACTAGCGGGAGCGTTGGAGCAGTACTTC. The chain links TRBV7-2 to TRBJ2-7; 13 bases map to TRBD2. Losses at the gene ends were 5 bases for V and 7 bases for J; bases not matched to a gene: 8. CDR1 and CDR2 from the germline V gene are SGHTA and FQGNSA. The CDR3 consists of 15 residues.

The chain couples TRBV5-1 to TRBJ1-4; D is undetermined. V gave up 4 bases and J gave up 0 bases, with 7 bases separating them. CDR3 size: 14 residues. Germline assignment: CDR1 SGHRS and CDR2 YFSETQ. The CDR3 is CASSLEPTNEKLFF. The DNA for the CDR3 is TGCGCCAGCAGCCTTGAGCCAACTAATGAAAAACTGTTTTTT.

The chain recombines TRBV28 with TRBJ1-1, with 8 bases fitting TRBD1. The germline V gene encodes CDR1 MDHEN and CDR2 SYDVKM. The CDR3 is made up of 16 amino acids. Losses at the gene ends were 0 bases for V and 2 bases for J; bases not matched to a gene: 5. The CDR3: CASSLCIDRGNTEAFF. The CDR3 nucleotides read TGTGCCAGCAGTTTATGCATAGACAGGGGCAACACTGAAGCTTTCTTT.

This chain connects TRBV18 to TRBJ2-7; 11 bases agree with TRBD1. With 2 bases clipped from V and 9 bases from J, the junction kept 21 bases outside the gene matches. The length of the CDR3 is 19 residues. Germline V gene data show CDR1 as KGHSH and CDR2 as LQKENI. CDR3 region: CASSPKDRGPSPWGDGQYF. CDR3 sequence (DNA): TGTGCCAGCTCACCAAAGGACAGGGGGCCCTCCCCCTGGGGTGATGGGCAGTACTTC.

V is TRBV7-2 and J is TRBJ1-1; D ambiguous. This CDR3 contains 14 residues. In germline, CDR1 is SGHTA, CDR2 FQGNSA. The V end was cut by 4 bases, the J end by 4 bases, with 13 bases between. CDR3 nucleotide sequence: TGTGCCAGCAGCTGGGCACCTGGACCCACTGAAGCTTTCTTT. Protein product: CASSWAPGPTEAFF.

The rearrangement joins TRBV5-1 to TRBJ2-7, with TRBD1 as a possible D gene (9 bases). V was pared by 4 bases and J by 0 bases, with 26 bases between. Germline loops: CDR1 SGHRS, CDR2 YFSETQ. CDR3 length: 19 amino acids. This chain's CDR3 is CASSPGQGRSSGSSYEQYF. The DNA of the CDR3 is TGCGCCAGCAGCCCGGGACAGGGAAGGAGCAGCGGGAGCTCCTACGAGCAGTACTTC.

The chain has TRBV10-3 and TRBJ1-3, with TRBD1 matching 10 bases. The CDR3 is made up of 16 amino acids. The germline V gene has CDR1 ENHRY and CDR2 SYGVKD. Germline trimming cut 6 bases from V and 0 bases from J; bases unmatched to any gene: 5. The CDR3, as DNA: TGTGCCATCAGGCCCAGGACAGGGGGCTCTGGAAACACCATATATTTT. It codes for CAIRPRTGGSGNTIYF.

The rearrangement uses TRBV11-2 and TRBJ1-2; D call uncertain. CDR1 SGHAT and CDR2 FQNNGV come from the germline V gene. The CDR3 has 15 amino acids. V was clipped by 1 base and J by 2 bases, with 11 bases between them. CDR3 in amino acids: CASSLVGQQNYGYTF. CDR3 nucleotide sequence: TGTGCCAGCAGCTTAGTTGGGCAGCAAAACTATGGCTACACCTTC.

This clone has just one count. The rearrangement joins TRBV6-5 to TRBJ1-5; D is unresolved. The CDR3 consists of 15 residues. V lost 2 bases to trimming and J lost 2 bases, with 10 bases between them. CDR1 and CDR2 from the germline V gene are MNHEY and SVGAGI. The CDR3 region has the DNA TGTGCCAGCAGTTACAGTCCGTCGGGCAATCAGCCCCAGCATTTT. Protein: CASSYSPSGNQPQHF.

The rearrangement joins TRBV5-4 to TRBJ2-4, with D uncertain. This CDR3 comprises 14 residues. V was clipped by 0 bases and J by 0 bases, with 4 bases between them. Germline-derived CDR1 and CDR2 are SGHNT and YYREEE (reference sequence). The CDR3 loop is CASSLVGAKNIQYF. The CDR3 DNA reads as TGTGCCAGCAGCTTGGTTGGAGCCAAAAACATTCAGTACTTC.

This chain links TRBV19 with TRBJ2-3, with D maybe TRBD1 (6 bases). Trimming took off 2 bases at V and 0 bases at J, with 12 bases between the two ends. The CDR3 consists of 16 residues. Germline CDR1 is LNHDA and CDR2 is SQIVND (reference sequence). CDR3 bases: TGTGCCAGTAGTATACGGGACACTGCCAGCACAGATACGCAGTATTTT. Amino acid sequence: CASSIRDTASTDTQYF. The full variable domain, in which reference TRBV19 and TRBJ2-3 provide the parts outside the CDR3, is DGGITQSPKYLFRKEGQNVTLSCEQNLNHDAMYWYRQDPGQGLRLIYYSQIVNDFQKGDIAEGYSVSREKKESFPLTVTSAQKNPTAFYLCASSIRDTASTDTQYFGPGTRLTVL.

The chain uses TRBV4-3 and TRBJ1-2; D uncertain. V was cut by 0 bases and J by 8 bases, with 19 bases left in between. Germline loops: CDR1 LGHNA, CDR2 YSLEER. The CDR3 has 16 residues. The CDR3 reads CASSQDRGTHSWGYTF. CDR3 in DNA: TGCGCCAGCAGCCAAGACCGGGGTACGCACTCTTGGGGCTACACCTTC.

This chain uses TRBV5-1 with TRBJ1-1; D is unresolved. Germline CDR1 reads SGHRS; CDR2 reads YFSETQ. This CDR3 comprises 14 residues. Trimming cost V 2 bases and J 3 bases, with 11 bases left between them. DNA for the CDR3: TGCGCCAGCAGCTTTAAGGAAAAGGACACTGAAGCTTTCTTT. This gives the protein CASSFKEKDTEAFF.

This CDR3 is CASSSGQGLQETQYF. The CDR3 nucleotides are TGTGCCAGCAGCTCCGGACAGGGATTACAAGAGACCCAGTACTTC. This sequence joins TRBV11-2 and TRBJ2-5; 8 positions match TRBD1. This CDR3 is built from 15 residues. The V segment lost 4 bases and the J segment 2 bases; nucleotides outside the gene matches: 6. CDR1 is SGHAT, CDR2 FQNNGV, per germline.